The 27 T cell receptor beta chains listed next were all sequenced from one sample in a study of T cell responses to AZD1222 COVID-19 vaccine. The repertoire was sequenced with immunoSEQ multiplex PCR; TCRdb's copy has only in-frame clones and lacks some. The table includes 80,000 or so clones, more than 60% detected once. The sample consisted of peripheral blood, taken 28 days after the second dose of the MenACWY control vaccine. These receptors were obtained from an adult who received the MenACWY meningococcal vaccine as a control.

This chain connects TRBV11-2 to TRBJ2-7; no clear D gene. The CDR3 is 13 amino acids. V was pared by 1 base and J by 6 bases, with 10 bases between. The germline gives CDR1 SGHAT, CDR2 FQNNGV. The CDR3 nucleotides are TGTGCCAGCAGCTTAGTGGCCTACGGCGAGCAGTACTTC. Protein product: CASSLVAYGEQYF.

The chain couples TRBV27 to TRBJ2-7, with 9 bases aligning to TRBD2. Germline lookup yields CDR1 MNHEY and CDR2 SMNVEV (reference sequence). V was pared by 5 bases and J by 1 base, with 6 bases of the junction left unmatched. The CDR3 spans 15 residues. In nucleotides, the CDR3 is TGTGCCAGCAGTCTGCGGGGGGGCTCTTCCTACGAGCAGTACTTC. This gives the protein CASSLRGGSSYEQYF.

The V gene is TRBV27, the J gene TRBJ2-7; tentatively, D is TRBD1 (6 bases). This CDR3 region has 14 residues. The ends were cut back, 5 bases at V and 4 bases at J, with 15 bases in the middle. Germline loops: CDR1 MNHEY, CDR2 SMNVEV (reference sequence). This CDR3 is CASSRTGPSYEQYF. The CDR3 DNA sequence: TGTGCCAGCAGTCGAACAGGGCCATCGTACGAGCAGTACTTC.

The CDR3 here is CAWGTTANTEAFF. CDR3 in DNA: TGTGCCTGGGGCACTACAGCGAACACTGAAGCTTTCTTT. J is TRBJ1-1 and V is TRBV30; D is uncertain. From germline, CDR1 is GTSNPN and CDR2 SVGIG (reference sequence). V lost 5 bases and J lost 1, with 11 bases in between. The CDR3 length is 13 residues.

This clone was found once. V and J are TRBV10-3 and TRBJ1-6; D is ambiguous. The V and J ends lost 0 bases and 6 bases respectively, with 9 bases between them. CDR1 is ENHRY, CDR2 SYGVKD, per germline. The CDR3 is made up of 15 amino acids. This CDR3 is CAISESANSNSPLHF. In DNA, the CDR3 is TGTGCCATCAGTGAGTCGGCAAACAGTAATTCACCCCTCCACTTT.

The rearrangement uses TRBV11-2 and TRBJ2-7, with TRBD2 matching over 11 bases. The J segment lost 3 bases and the V segment lost 5 bases, leaving 18 bases of the junction unmatched. The CDR3 consists of 19 residues. Germline CDR1 reads SGHAT; CDR2 reads FQNNGV. DNA of the CDR3: TGTGCCAGCAGCCCTACGTTAGGGACTAGCGGCCAGAGGTTCTACGAGCAGTACTTC. Its protein product is CASSPTLGTSGQRFYEQYF.

The chain carries TRBV28 and TRBJ2-5; 9 bases agree with TRBD1. The trim removed 10 bases at V and 5 bases at J, leaving 14 bases unmatched. This CDR3 contains 15 residues. Germline V gene lookup returns CDR1 MDHEN and CDR2 SYDVKM. The CDR3 loop is CANNARDRATETQYF. The CDR3 region has the DNA TGTGCCAACAATGCAAGGGACAGGGCCACGGAGACCCAGTACTTC. The variable domain in full, completed from reference TRBV28 and TRBJ2-5, reads DVKVTQSSRYLVKRTGEKVFLECVQDMDHENMFWYRQDPGLGLRLIYFSYDVKMKEKGDIPEGYSVSREKKERFSLILESASTNQTSMYLCANNARDRATETQYFGPGTRLLVL.

This clone was found once. The chain combines TRBV9 with TRBJ2-3; a weak D match, TRBD2 (5 bases). Germline V lookup: CDR1 SGDLS, CDR2 YYNGEE. Trimming took 1 base from V and 3 from J, leaving 9 bases between them. The length of the CDR3 is 14 residues. CDR3 loop: CASSVSERTDTQYF. The CDR3 DNA reads TGTGCCAGCAGCGTATCCGAGCGGACAGATACGCAGTATTTT.

This clone was counted only a few times. This rearrangement joins TRBV3-1 (or the pseudogene TRBV3-2) to TRBJ1-4; D not certain. This CDR3 comprises 13 residues. Trimming left V 1 base short and J 8 bases short, with 8 bases between. Germline V gene sequence: CDR1 LGHDT, CDR2 YNNKEL (reference sequence). This CDR3 reads CASSQGVAEKLFF. In DNA, the CDR3 is TGTGCCAGCAGCCAAGGAGTAGCGGAAAAACTGTTTTTT.

The chain couples TRBV30 to TRBJ1-4; D not certain. The CDR3 extends over 16 amino acids. Between the trimmed V and J ends, which lost 5 bases and 0 bases, there was a span of 16 bases. Germline V gene data show CDR1 as GTSNPN and CDR2 as SVGIG (reference sequence). CDR3 nucleotide sequence: TGTGCCTGGTCATTATTAGGAGTTGCAACTAATGAAAAACTGTTTTTT. Translated, it gives CAWSLLGVATNEKLFF.

The J gene is TRBJ2-3, the V gene TRBV7-9; perhaps TRBD1 as D (8 bases). The V end lost 7 bases, the J end lost 6 bases, and 26 bases lay between the germline ends. Germline CDR1 and CDR2: SEHNR and FQNEAQ (reference sequence). This CDR3 spans 17 amino acids. The CDR3 coding sequence is TGTGCCAGCACCCGAGGGCGGACAGGGAGGGTTATGGATACGCAGTATTTT. This codes for CASTRGRTGRVMDTQYF. Combining the CDR3 with reference TRBV7-9 and TRBJ2-3 gives the whole variable domain DTGVSQNPRHKITKRGQNVTFRCDPISEHNRLYWYRQTLGQGPEFLTYFQNEAQLEKSRLLSDRFSAERPKGSFSTLEIQRTEQGDSAMYLCASTRGRTGRVMDTQYFGPGTRLTVL.

This clone showed up just a few times. This rearrangement joins TRBV5-1 to TRBJ1-1; D possibly corresponds to TRBD1 (6 bases). Germline V gene data show CDR1 as SGHRS and CDR2 as YFSETQ. Trimming stripped 3 bases from V and 4 bases from J, with 13 bases between. The CDR3 spans 14 residues. The DNA for the CDR3 is TGCGCCAGCAGCTCCGCAGGACAGAGCACTGAAGCTTTCTTT. This sequence encodes CASSSAGQSTEAFF.

The chain combines TRBV27 with TRBJ1-6; a weak D match, TRBD1 (5 bases). Trimming stripped 2 bases from V and 7 bases from J, with 21 bases between. The CDR3 loop spans 18 amino acids. Per germline, CDR1 MNHEY and CDR2 SMNVEV (reference sequence). The CDR3 loop reads CASSLTVRGIWGNSPLHF. The CDR3 DNA is TGTGCCAGCAGTTTAACAGTTCGGGGAATTTGGGGCAATTCACCCCTCCACTTT.

This chain links TRBV10-3 with TRBJ1-1; D unresolved. The V and J ends lost 3 bases and 6 bases respectively, with 11 bases between them. The CDR3 extends over 13 amino acids. Germline CDR1 ENHRY, CDR2 SYGVKD. CDR3 residues: CAISDGGYSEAFF. The CDR3 DNA reads TGTGCCATCAGTGATGGCGGTTACTCTGAAGCTTTCTTT.

The chain joins TRBV28 to TRBJ2-6, with TRBD2 matching over 7 bases. The CDR3 consists of 16 residues. J was trimmed by 2 bases and V by 1 base; bases with no gene match: 2. CDR1 is MDHEN and CDR2 is SYDVKM in the germline V gene. The CDR3, as DNA: TGTGCCAGCAGTTTATCGGGGGGTCCTGGGGCCAACGTCCTGACTTTC. Translation gives CASSLSGGPGANVLTF.

V usage is TRBV24-1 and J usage is TRBJ1-6, with D unclear. The CDR3 consists of 14 residues. Deletions cut 5 bases from V and 8 bases from J, with 12 bases between. The germline V gene encodes CDR1 KGHDR and CDR2 SFDVKD. The CDR3 spells CATSANREDSPLHF. The CDR3 DNA reads as TGTGCCACCAGTGCGAACCGGGAGGATTCACCCCTCCACTTT.

This clone was picked up a small number of times. J is TRBJ2-7 and V is TRBV2; 7 bases align to TRBD1. Per the germline V gene, CDR1 is SNHLY and CDR2 is FYNNEI. The CDR3 consists of 14 residues. The J segment lost 4 bases and the V segment lost 7 bases, leaving 10 bases of the junction unmatched. The CDR3 reads CASKRGQNTYEQYF. The DNA for the CDR3 is TGTGCCAGCAAGAGGGGACAGAATACTTACGAGCAGTACTTC.

This clone was picked up one time. This chain uses TRBV12-3 or TRBV12-4 with TRBJ2-7; perhaps TRBD2 as D (5 bases). The V end was cut by 6 bases, the J end by 5 bases, with 8 bases between. This CDR3 contains 11 residues. The CDR3: CASSPGDEQYF. CDR3 coding DNA: TGTGCCAGCAGCCCCGGGGACGAGCAGTACTTC.

CDR3 sequence: CASSFSLETQYF. The DNA of the CDR3 is TGTGCCAGCAGTTTTAGCTTAGAGACCCAGTACTTC. The V gene is TRBV2, the J gene TRBJ2-5; D is unclear. The CDR3 is made up of 12 amino acids. Germline V gene lookup returns CDR1 SNHLY and CDR2 FYNNEI. Trimming removed 5 bases at V and 4 bases at J, with 8 bases between.

This clone was counted once. The CDR3 spells CASSQGNTGELFF. CDR3 nucleotides: TGCGCCAGCAGCCAGGGCAACACCGGGGAGCTGTTTTTT. The J gene is TRBJ2-2, the V gene TRBV4-1; no reliable D call. V shed 3 bases and J shed 2 bases, with 4 bases lying between them. The CDR3 runs to 13 residues. CDR1 and CDR2 from the germline V gene are MGHRA and YSYEKL.

The chain carries TRBV11-2 and TRBJ2-7, with D unclear. V dropped 5 bases and J dropped 3 bases, with 23 bases sitting between them. The CDR3 spans 17 residues. The germline V gene encodes CDR1 SGHAT and CDR2 FQNNGV. The CDR3 spells CASSPWTGSQAIYEQYF. The CDR3 DNA is TGTGCCAGCAGCCCCTGGACCGGTTCTCAGGCGATCTACGAGCAGTACTTC.

The V and J genes are TRBV18 and TRBJ2-6; D gene uncertain. V lost 6 bases to trimming and J lost 4 bases, with 7 bases between them. The CDR3 loop spans 13 amino acids. Per the germline V gene, CDR1 is KGHSH and CDR2 is LQKENI. The CDR3 DNA reads TGTGCCAGCTCGCCTCTCGGGGCCAACGTCCTGACTTTC. Its translation: CASSPLGANVLTF.

V usage is TRBV6-5 and J usage is TRBJ2-1; 15 nucleotides match TRBD2. CDR3 length: 15 amino acids. V dropped 1 base and J dropped 8; count of bases not matched to a gene: 0. Germline CDR1 is MNHEY and CDR2 is SVGAGI. In DNA form, the CDR3 reads TGTGCCAGCAGTTACTGGACTAGCGGGAGGGATGAGCAGTTCTTC. Its translation is CASSYWTSGRDEQFF.

Only a few counts were recorded for this clone. The chain carries TRBV5-6 and TRBJ2-4; D gene uncertain. The CDR3 length is 14 residues. Germline CDR1 reads SGHDT; CDR2 reads YYEEEE. Trimming left V 4 bases short and J 0 bases short, with 8 bases between. In DNA, the CDR3 is TGTGCCAGCAGCGTGGAGATAGCCAAAAACATTCAGTACTTC. Encoded protein: CASSVEIAKNIQYF.

The chain links TRBV7-6 to TRBJ2-5, with D possibly being TRBD2 (5 bases). The CDR3 is 15 amino acids. V lost 1 base and J 2 bases, leaving 11 bases between the germline ends. CDR1 and CDR2 (germline): SGHVS, FNYEAQ. The CDR3 DNA is TGTGCCAGCAGCTTAGGGAGGAGGAAACAAGAGACCCAGTACTTC. Its protein product is CASSLGRRKQETQYF.

This rearrangement joins TRBV5-8 to TRBJ2-5; TRBD1 might be the D (6 bases). CDR1 and CDR2 from the germline V gene are SGHTS and YDEGEE. Trimming stripped 4 bases from V and 4 bases from J, with 17 bases between. The CDR3 spans 15 residues. DNA of the CDR3: TGTGCCAGCAGCCCGTGGACAGTGTGGGGAGAGACCCAGTACTTC. Residues: CASSPWTVWGETQYF.

The J gene is TRBJ2-7, the V gene TRBV19; D is ambiguous. The CDR3 has 12 residues. Trimming shortened V by 6 bases and J by 0 bases, and 6 bases separated the two germline ends. Per the germline V gene, CDR1 is LNHDA and CDR2 is SQIVND (reference sequence). The CDR3: CASSGISYEQYF. The DNA of the CDR3 is TGTGCCAGTAGCGGCATCTCCTACGAGCAGTACTTC.